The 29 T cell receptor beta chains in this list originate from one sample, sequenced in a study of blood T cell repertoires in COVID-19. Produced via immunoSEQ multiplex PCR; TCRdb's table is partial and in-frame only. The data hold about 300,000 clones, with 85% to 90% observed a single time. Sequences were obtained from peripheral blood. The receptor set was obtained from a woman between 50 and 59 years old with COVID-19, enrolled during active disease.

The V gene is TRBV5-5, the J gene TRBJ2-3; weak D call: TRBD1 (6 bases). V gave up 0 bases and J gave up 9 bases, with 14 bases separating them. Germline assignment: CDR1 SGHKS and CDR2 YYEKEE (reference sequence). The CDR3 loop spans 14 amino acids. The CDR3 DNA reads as TGTGCCAGCAGCTTGGCCAATGTCAGGGGCACGCAGTATTTT. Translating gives CASSLANVRGTQYF.

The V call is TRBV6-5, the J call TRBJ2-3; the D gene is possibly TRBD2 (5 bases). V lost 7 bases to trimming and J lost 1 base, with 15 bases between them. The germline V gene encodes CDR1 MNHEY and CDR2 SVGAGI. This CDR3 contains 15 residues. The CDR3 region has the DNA TGTGCCAGCACCGACCCTTACGGGGGCACAGATACGCAGTATTTT. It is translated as CASTDPYGGTDTQYF.

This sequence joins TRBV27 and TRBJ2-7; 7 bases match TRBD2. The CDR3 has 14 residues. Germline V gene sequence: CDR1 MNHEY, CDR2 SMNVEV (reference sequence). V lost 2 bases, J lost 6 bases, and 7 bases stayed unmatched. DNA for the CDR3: TGTGCCAGCAGTTTAGCGGGAGTCTTTGCCGAGCAGTACTTC. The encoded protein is CASSLAGVFAEQYF.

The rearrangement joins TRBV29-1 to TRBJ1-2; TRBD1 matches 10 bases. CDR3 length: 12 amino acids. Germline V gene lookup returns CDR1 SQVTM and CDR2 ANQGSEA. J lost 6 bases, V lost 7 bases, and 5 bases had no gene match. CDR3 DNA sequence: TGCAGCGCCTTTGGACAGGGGGATGGCTACACCTTC. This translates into CSAFGQGDGYTF.

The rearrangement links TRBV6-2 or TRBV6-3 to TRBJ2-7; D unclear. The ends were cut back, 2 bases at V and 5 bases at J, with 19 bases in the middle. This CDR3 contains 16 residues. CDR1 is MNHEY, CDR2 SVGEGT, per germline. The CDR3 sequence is CASSYQASTQSDEQYF. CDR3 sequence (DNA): TGTGCCAGCAGTTACCAGGCCTCGACCCAAAGTGACGAGCAGTACTTC.

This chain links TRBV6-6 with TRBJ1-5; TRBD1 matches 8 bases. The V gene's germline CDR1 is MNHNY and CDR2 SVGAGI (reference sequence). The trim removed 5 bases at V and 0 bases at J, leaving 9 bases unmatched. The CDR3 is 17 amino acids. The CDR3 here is CASSPRTGRYSNQPQHF. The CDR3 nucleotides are TGTGCCAGCAGTCCTCGGACAGGGAGATATAGCAATCAGCCCCAGCATTTT.

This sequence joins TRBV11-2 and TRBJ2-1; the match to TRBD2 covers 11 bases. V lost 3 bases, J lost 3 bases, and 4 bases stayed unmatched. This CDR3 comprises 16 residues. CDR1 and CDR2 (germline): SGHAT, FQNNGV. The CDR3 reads CASSFPGTSGYNEQFF. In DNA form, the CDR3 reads TGTGCCAGCAGCTTTCCCGGGACTAGCGGCTACAATGAGCAGTTCTTC.

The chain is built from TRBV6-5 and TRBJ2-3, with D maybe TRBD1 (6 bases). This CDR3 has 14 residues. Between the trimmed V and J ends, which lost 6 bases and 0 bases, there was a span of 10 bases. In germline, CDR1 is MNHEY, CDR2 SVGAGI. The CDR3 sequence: CASRPRGSTDTQYF. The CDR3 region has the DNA TGTGCCAGCAGGCCGAGGGGGAGCACAGATACGCAGTATTTT.

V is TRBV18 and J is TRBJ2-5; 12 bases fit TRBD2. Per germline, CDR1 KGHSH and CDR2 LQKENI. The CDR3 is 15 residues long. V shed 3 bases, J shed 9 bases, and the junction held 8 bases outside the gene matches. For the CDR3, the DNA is TGTGCCAGCTCACCCTCCGAGACTAGCGGGAGTTCCCAGTACTTC. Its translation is CASSPSETSGSSQYF. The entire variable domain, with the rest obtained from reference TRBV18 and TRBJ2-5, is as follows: NAGVMQNPRHLVRRRGQEARLRCSPMKGHSHVYWYRQLPEEGLKFMVYLQKENIIDESGMPKERFSAEFPKEGPSILRIQQVVRGDSAAYFCASSPSETSGSSQYFGPGTRLLVL.

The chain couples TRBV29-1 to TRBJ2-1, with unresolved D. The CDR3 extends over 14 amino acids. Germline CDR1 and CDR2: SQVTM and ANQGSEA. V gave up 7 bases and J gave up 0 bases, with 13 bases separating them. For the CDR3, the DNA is TGCAGCGGGCGATACCCTAGCTCCTACAATGAGCAGTTCTTC. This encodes CSGRYPSSYNEQFF.

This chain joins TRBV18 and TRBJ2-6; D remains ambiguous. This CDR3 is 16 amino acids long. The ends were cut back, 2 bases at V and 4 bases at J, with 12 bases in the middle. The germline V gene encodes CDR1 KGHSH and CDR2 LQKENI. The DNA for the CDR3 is TGTGCCAGCTCACCAATGACAACTTCGGGGGCCAACGTCCTGACTTTC. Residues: CASSPMTTSGANVLTF.

CDR3 nucleotides: TGCAGCCCCGCGGGACAGGGGGTTTGTGAAGCTGGAAACACCATATATTTT. It specifies CSPAGQGVCEAGNTIYF. The genes are TRBV29-1 and TRBJ1-3; 11 bases fit TRBD1. The CDR3 loop spans 17 amino acids. After removal of 8 bases from V and 2 bases from J, the junction contained 14 bases not matched to a gene. CDR1 SQVTM and CDR2 ANQGSEA come from the germline V gene.

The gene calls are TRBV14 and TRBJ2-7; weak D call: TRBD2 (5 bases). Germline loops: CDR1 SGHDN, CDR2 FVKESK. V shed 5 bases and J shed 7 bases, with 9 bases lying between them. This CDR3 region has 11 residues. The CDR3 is CASSNGEEQYF. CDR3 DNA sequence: TGTGCCAGCAGCAACGGGGAGGAGCAGTACTTC.

CDR3 in DNA: TGTGCCATCGGGACAGGCTATGAGCAGTTCTTC. As protein: CAIGTGYEQFF. The genes are TRBV10-3 and TRBJ2-1, with TRBD1 identical over 8 bases. This CDR3 contains 11 residues. Germline lookup yields CDR1 ENHRY and CDR2 SYGVKD. V lost 8 bases and J lost 8; bases outside the gene matches: 2.

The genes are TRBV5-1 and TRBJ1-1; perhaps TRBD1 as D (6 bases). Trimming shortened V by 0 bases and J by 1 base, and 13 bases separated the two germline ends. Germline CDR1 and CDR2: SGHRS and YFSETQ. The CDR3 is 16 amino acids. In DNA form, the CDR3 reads TGCGCCAGCAGCTTGGCCGTTGGACAGAAGAACACTGAAGCTTTCTTT. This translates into CASSLAVGQKNTEAFF.

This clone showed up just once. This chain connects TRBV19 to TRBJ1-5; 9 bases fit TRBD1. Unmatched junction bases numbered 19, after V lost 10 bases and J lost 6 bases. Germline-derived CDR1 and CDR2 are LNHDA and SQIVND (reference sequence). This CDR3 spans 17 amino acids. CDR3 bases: TGTGCCACATACGGTAGGACAGGGGCGTATAGTAGTCAGCCCCAGCATTTT. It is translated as CATYGRTGAYSSQPQHF.

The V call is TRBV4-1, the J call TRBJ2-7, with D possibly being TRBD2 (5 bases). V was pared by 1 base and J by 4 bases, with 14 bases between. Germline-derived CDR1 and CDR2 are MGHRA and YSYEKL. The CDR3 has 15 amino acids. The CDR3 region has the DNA TGCGCCAGCAGCCAAGGGCCCACTCGGGGATACGAGCAGTACTTC. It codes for CASSQGPTRGYEQYF.

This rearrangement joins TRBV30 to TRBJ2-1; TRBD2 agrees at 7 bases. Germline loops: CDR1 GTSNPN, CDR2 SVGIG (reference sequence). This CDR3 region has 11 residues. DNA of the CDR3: TGTAGCAGCGCGGGAGCCCTCGAGCAGTTCTTC. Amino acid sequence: CSSAGALEQFF. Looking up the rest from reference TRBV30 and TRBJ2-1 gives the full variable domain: SQTIHQWPATLVQPVGSPLSLECTVEGTSNPNLYWYRQAAGRGLQLLFYSVGIGQISSEVPQNLSASRPQDRQFILSSKKLLLSDSGFYLCSSAGALEQFFGPGTRLTVL.

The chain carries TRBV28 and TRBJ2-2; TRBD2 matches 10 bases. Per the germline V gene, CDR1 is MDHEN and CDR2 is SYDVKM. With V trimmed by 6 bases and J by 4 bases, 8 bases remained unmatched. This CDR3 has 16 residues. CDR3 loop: CASRPSGRALTGELFF. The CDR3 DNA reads TGTGCCAGCAGACCCAGCGGGAGGGCCCTCACCGGGGAGCTGTTTTTT.

CDR3 in amino acids: CASSKARDRGVRYRAIQYF. CDR3 nucleotides: TGTGCCAGCAGCAAAGCGCGGGACAGGGGGGTTAGGTACAGGGCCATTCAGTACTTC. The chain employs TRBV21-1 and TRBJ2-4; TRBD1, the table's D call, lacks a check against the DNA. TRBV21-1 is annotated as a pseudogene. CDR3 length equals 19 residues.

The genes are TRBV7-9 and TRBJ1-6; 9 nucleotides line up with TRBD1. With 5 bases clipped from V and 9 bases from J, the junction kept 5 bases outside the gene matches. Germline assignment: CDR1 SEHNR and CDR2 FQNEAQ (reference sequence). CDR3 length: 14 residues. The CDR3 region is CASSAGQGSSPLHF. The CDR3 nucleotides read TGTGCCAGCAGCGCGGGACAGGGCTCTTCACCCCTCCACTTT.

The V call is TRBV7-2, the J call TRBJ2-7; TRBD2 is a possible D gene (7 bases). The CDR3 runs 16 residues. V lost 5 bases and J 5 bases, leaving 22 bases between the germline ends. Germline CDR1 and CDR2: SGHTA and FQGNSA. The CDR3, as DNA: TGTGCCAGCAGCCCCGAAGGGGGAGCGGGAAACCACGAGCAGTACTTC. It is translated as CASSPEGGAGNHEQYF.

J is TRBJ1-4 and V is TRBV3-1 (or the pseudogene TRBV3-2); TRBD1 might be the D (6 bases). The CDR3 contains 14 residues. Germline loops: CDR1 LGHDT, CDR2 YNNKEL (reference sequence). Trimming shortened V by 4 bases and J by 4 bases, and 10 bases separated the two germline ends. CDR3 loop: CASSPRDNNEKLFF. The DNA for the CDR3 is TGTGCCAGCAGCCCCCGGGACAATAATGAAAAACTGTTTTTT.

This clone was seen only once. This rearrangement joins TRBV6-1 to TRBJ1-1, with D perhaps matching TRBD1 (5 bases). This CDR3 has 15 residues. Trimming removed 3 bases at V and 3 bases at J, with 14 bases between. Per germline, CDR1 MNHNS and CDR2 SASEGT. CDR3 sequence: CASSEGGLGDTEAFF. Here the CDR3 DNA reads TGTGCCAGCAGTGAGGGGGGACTGGGGGACACTGAAGCTTTCTTT.

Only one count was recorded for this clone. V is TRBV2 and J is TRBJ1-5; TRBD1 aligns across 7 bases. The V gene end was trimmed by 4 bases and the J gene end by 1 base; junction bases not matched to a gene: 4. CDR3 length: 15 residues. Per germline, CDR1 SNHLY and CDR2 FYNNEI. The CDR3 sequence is CASSVQGQSNQPQHF. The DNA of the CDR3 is TGTGCCAGCAGTGTTCAGGGACAGAGCAATCAGCCCCAGCATTTT.

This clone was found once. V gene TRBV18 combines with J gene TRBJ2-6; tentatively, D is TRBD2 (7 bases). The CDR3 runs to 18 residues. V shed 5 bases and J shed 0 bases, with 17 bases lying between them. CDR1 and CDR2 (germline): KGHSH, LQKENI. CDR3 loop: CASSWQGRDRSGANVLTF. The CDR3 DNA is TGTGCCAGCTCATGGCAGGGGAGGGATCGCTCTGGGGCCAACGTCCTGACTTTC.

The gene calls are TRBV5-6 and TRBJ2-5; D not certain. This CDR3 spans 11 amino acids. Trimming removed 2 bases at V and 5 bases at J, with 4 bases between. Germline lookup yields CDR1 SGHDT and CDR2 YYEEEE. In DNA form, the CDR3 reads TGTGCCAGCAGCTTTTCGGAGACCCAGTACTTC. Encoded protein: CASSFSETQYF.

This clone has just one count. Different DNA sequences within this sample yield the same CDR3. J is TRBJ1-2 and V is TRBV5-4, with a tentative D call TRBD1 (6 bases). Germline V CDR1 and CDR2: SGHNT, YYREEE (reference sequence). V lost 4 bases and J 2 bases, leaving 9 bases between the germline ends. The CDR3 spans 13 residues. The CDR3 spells CASSPDRNYGYTF. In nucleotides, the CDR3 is TGTGCCAGCAGCCCGGACAGAAACTATGGCTACACCTTC.

CDR3 in DNA: TGTGCCAGCAGTTACTCTGACAGGGAGCCGCAGTATTTT. As protein: CASSYSDREPQYF. The chain uses TRBV6-5 and TRBJ2-3; 7 nucleotides line up with TRBD1. The trim removed 0 bases at V and 10 bases at J, leaving 4 bases unmatched. The CDR3 covers 13 residues. CDR1 is MNHEY, CDR2 SVGAGI, per germline.